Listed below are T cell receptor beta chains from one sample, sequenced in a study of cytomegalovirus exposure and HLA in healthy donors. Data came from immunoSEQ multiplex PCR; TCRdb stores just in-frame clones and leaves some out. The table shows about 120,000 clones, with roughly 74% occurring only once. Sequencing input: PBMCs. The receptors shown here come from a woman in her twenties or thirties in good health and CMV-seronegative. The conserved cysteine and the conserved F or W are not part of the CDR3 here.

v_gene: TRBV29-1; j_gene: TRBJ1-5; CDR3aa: SVGQGSSGAQPQH
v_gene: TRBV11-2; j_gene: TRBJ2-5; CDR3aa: ASSKQGKETQY
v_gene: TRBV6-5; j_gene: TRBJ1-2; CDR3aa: ASSYSSLANYGYT
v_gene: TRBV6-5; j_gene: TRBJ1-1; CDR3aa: ASRKTGVNTEAF
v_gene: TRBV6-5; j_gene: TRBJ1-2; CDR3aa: ASSIGQGINYGYT
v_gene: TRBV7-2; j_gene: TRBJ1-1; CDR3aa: ASSLEGRGNTEAF
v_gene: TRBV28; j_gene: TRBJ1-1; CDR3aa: ASRPHSQGTL
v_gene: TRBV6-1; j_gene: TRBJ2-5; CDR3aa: ASSARGRETQY
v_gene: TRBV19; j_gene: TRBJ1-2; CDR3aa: ASNLQGHGYGYT
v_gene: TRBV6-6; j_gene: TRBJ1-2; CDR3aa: ASSSVYYGYT
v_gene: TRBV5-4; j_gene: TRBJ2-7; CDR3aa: ASSFSGSSYEQY
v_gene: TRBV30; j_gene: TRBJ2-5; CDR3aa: AWSVQVQETQY
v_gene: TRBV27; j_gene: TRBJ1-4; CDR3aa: ASRPPGQGFGKLF
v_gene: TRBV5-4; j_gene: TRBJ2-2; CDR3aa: ASRPGENTGELF
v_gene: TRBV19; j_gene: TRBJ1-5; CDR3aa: ASYDPDTGSNQPQH
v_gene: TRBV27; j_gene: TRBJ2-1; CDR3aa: ASRGQISYNEQF
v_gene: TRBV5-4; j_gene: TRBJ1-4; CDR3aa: ASSLMGQGDEKLF
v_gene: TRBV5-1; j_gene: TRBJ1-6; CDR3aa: ASSLVEVQGNSPLH
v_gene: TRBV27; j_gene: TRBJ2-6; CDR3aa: ASSLSATLEVSGANVLT
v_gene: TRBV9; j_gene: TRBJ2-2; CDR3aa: ASSVGGANTGELF
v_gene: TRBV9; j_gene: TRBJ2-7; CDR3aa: ASSVGQGDCQRD
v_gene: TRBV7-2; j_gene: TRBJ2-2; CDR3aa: ASSLAFQTGELF
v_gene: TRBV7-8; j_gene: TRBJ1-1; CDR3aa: ASSFRTGRNTEAF
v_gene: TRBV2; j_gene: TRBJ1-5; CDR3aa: ASTREYSNQPQH
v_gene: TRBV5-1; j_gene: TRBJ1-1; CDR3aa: ASSAWSQMNTEAF
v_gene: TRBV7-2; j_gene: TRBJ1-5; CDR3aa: ASSRTRANQPQH
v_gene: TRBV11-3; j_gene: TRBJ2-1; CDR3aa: ASSGRGGHYNEQF
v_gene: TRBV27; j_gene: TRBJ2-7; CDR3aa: ASSWAGSSYEQY
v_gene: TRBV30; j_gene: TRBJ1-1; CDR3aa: AWSWVADTEAF
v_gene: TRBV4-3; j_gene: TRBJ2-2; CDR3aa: ASRHSLQRTNGELF
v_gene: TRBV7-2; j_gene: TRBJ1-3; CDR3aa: ASNQDSFQGNTIY
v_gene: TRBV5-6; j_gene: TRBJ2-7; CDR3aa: ASSQGGEQY